This TCR beta chain was found in a study of T cell responses to AZD1222 COVID-19 vaccine. Investigators merged groups given second doses at roughly 4 or roughly 12 weeks. Some clones are missing from TCRdb's copy, which holds only in-frame ones; the method was immunoSEQ multiplex PCR. Of about 56,000 clones detected, around 88% appear once; the ten largest clones hold 6.9%. Study-level results: Clonal diversity was possibly underestimated, and the donors were mostly white British, with more females. After the peak T cell response, and only then, were repertoires sampled. At study baseline, merely roughly 6 AZD1222 recipients were seropositive.

Looked up from germline, CDR1 is SNHLY and CDR2 is FYNNEI. Between the trimmed V and J ends, which lost 2 bases and 4 bases, there was a span of 14 bases. The CDR3 consists of 16 residues. As for this clone: Its matching antigen is unknown.

Specimen: peripheral blood, collected 28 days after the second AZD1222 dose. The chain recombines TRBV2 with TRBJ2-2, with D perhaps assigned TRBD1 or TRBD2 (6 bases each). The receptor's source is an adult who received the AZD1222 COVID-19 vaccine. Here the CDR3 reads CASSEFETGATGELFF. The DNA for the CDR3 is TGTGCCAGCAGTGAATTTGAGACGGGGGCCACCGGGGAGCTGTTTTTT.